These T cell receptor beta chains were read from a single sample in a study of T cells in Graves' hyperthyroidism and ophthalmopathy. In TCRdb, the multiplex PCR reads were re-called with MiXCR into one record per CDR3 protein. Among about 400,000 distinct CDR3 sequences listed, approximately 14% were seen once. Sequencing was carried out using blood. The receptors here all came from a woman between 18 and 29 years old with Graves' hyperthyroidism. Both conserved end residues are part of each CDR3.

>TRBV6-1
CASSEASPREQYF
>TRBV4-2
CASSQDAGAEEQYF
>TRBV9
CASSPLPNSYYEQYF
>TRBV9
CASSSTGSNEKLFF
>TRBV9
CASSVGTNPGLHNTGELFF
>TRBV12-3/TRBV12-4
CASSRRDRNSGELFF
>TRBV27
CASSLSEGQPQHF
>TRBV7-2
CASSLYGGYDEQFF
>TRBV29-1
CSASKGQGYEQYF
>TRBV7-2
CASSLGTGSQETQYF
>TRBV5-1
CASSFTSGGSYEQYF
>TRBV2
CASIRTGIQETQYF
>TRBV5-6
CASSFEADRGYTF
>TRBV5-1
CASRILAGGQETQYF